This T cell receptor beta chain appears in the sequencing data of a study of T cells in Graves' hyperthyroidism and ophthalmopathy. Study-level background: Blood was drawn when the patient was first diagnosed and still untreated. Study-wide points: Blood also contained most expanded thyroid clonotypes above 0.001.

Researchers amplified the TCR beta CDR3 regions from RNA transcripts. During a first-round RT-PCR of the TCR CDR3, the HTBI primer set was used. MiXCR, run by TCRdb on the multiplex PCR reads, gives a single entry per CDR3 protein. This sample has some 760,000 distinct CDR3 sequences; around 15% occur once, and the top ten carry 10%. A remark on this clonotype: As yet, its antigen is unknown.

PBMCs stemmed from less than 13 ml fresh peripheral blood. Trimming left V 0 bases short and J 5 bases short, with 11 bases between. The CDR3 contains 14 residues. Germline CDR1 reads LGHNA; CDR2 reads YSLEER. Sequenced input: blood. The TCR was taken from a young woman with Graves' hyperthyroidism. The chain combines TRBV4-3 with TRBJ2-7; D not resolved. This CDR3 reads CASSQDRPSNEQYF. CDR3 in DNA: TGCGCCAGCAGCCAAGATCGGCCCTCGAACGAGCAGTACTTC.